The source of this T cell receptor beta chain is a study of shared clonotypes between healthy human individuals. Only CD45RO-negative cells positively selected for CCR7 counted as naive CD8 cells, so terminally differentiated effector memory CD45RA+ cells were excluded. Data came from immunoSEQ multiplex PCR; TCRdb stores just in-frame clones and leaves some out. The data show around 2,000,000 clones, approximately 94% seen once. The source material was naive CD8+ T cells sorted from blood. This sequence was found in a man aged 18 to 30 in good health.

For the CDR3, the DNA is TGTGCCAGCAGCTTAGTTACCCGGACACAGAACACCGGGGAGCTGTTTTTT. Its protein is CASSLVTRTQNTGELFF. V usage is TRBV7-8 and J usage is TRBJ2-2; weak D call: TRBD1 (5 bases). The germline V gene encodes CDR1 SGHVS and CDR2 FQNEAQ. The CDR3 extends over 17 amino acids. V shed 1 base and J shed 1 base, with 13 bases lying between them.